One and the same sample provided the 9 T cell receptor beta chains below, sequenced in a study of T cell responses to AZD1222 COVID-19 vaccine. Generated by immunoSEQ multiplex PCR, the TCRdb table keeps only in-frame clones and is missing some. The sample holds roughly 150,000 clones; over 85% are singletons and the top ten take around 1.7%. Sequencing used peripheral blood, obtained on day 0 of AZD1222 vaccination. The receptors stem from an adult in good health.

This chain joins TRBV5-5 and TRBJ1-4; D is undetermined. Germline V lookup: CDR1 SGHKS, CDR2 YYEKEE (reference sequence). CDR3 length equals 14 residues. The ends were cut back, 0 bases at V and 5 bases at J, with 8 bases in the middle. The CDR3 protein is CASSLALGNEKLFF. CDR3 DNA: TGTGCCAGCAGCTTGGCGTTGGGAAATGAAAAACTGTTTTTT.

This chain connects TRBV3-1 (or the pseudogene TRBV3-2) to TRBJ2-7; D unclear. The germline V and J ends were trimmed by 0 bases and 4 bases, with 13 bases remaining between them. The CDR3 runs to 15 residues. Germline V gives CDR1 LGHDT, CDR2 YNNKEL (reference sequence). The CDR3 sequence is CASSQDLTIFYEQYF. The CDR3 DNA is TGTGCCAGCAGCCAAGATTTAACGATCTTTTACGAGCAGTACTTC.

This clone was seen only once. This chain connects TRBV7-9 to TRBJ1-1; the D gene is possibly TRBD1 (6 bases). The germline gives CDR1 SEHNR, CDR2 FQNEAQ (reference sequence). The CDR3 is 14 amino acids. The V end lost 4 bases, the J end lost 3 bases, and 12 bases lay between the germline ends. The CDR3 region is CASSWGRGYTEAFF. The CDR3 bases are TGTGCCAGCAGCTGGGGCAGGGGATACACTGAAGCTTTCTTT.

The rearrangement uses TRBV29-1 and TRBJ2-3; TRBD2 is a possible D gene (6 bases). The CDR3 runs 13 residues. V dropped 3 bases and J dropped 4 bases, with 11 bases sitting between them. CDR1 and CDR2 from the germline V gene are SQVTM and ANQGSEA. This chain's CDR3 is CSVEVTRADTQYF. CDR3 nucleotide sequence: TGCAGCGTTGAGGTGACTAGAGCAGATACGCAGTATTTT.

The CDR3 protein is CASLPGTANTEAFF. In nucleotides, the CDR3 is TGTGCCAGCCTCCCCGGGACGGCGAACACTGAAGCTTTCTTT. The gene calls are TRBV19 and TRBJ1-1, with D tentatively TRBD1 (5 bases). Trimming stripped 9 bases from V and 1 base from J, with 15 bases between. The CDR3 is 14 amino acids. Germline loops: CDR1 LNHDA, CDR2 SQIVND (reference sequence).

This chain links TRBV18 with TRBJ1-5, with unresolved D. CDR3 length equals 14 residues. V lost 2 bases and J 0 bases, leaving 5 bases between the germline ends. Germline CDR1 is KGHSH and CDR2 is LQKENI. The CDR3 spells CASSPEYSNQPQHF. The CDR3, as DNA: TGTGCCAGCTCACCAGAATATAGCAATCAGCCCCAGCATTTT.

CDR3 DNA: TGTGCCAGCAGTTACTGGGGGGCTAGTGGAAACACCATATATTTT. It encodes CASSYWGASGNTIYF. V gene TRBV5-6 combines with J gene TRBJ1-3; D is possibly TRBD1 (6 bases). The CDR3 consists of 15 residues. From germline, CDR1 is SGHDT and CDR2 YYEEEE. V was cut by 5 bases and J by 3 bases, with 15 bases left in between.

The V and J genes are TRBV4-3 and TRBJ1-2; 10 nucleotides match TRBD1. J lost 2 bases, V lost 1 base, and 4 bases had no gene match. CDR1 and CDR2 (germline): LGHNA, YSLEER. This CDR3 comprises 16 residues. This CDR3 is CASSQAATGGNYGYTF. For the CDR3, the DNA is TGCGCCAGCAGCCAAGCCGCGACAGGGGGCAACTATGGCTACACCTTC.

The V gene is TRBV5-4, the J gene TRBJ1-1; the D is unclear. Germline assignment: CDR1 SGHNT and CDR2 YYREEE (reference sequence). This CDR3 is 13 amino acids long. V was clipped by 1 base and J by 5 bases, with 9 bases between them. CDR3 residues: CASSLSTLTEAFF. The DNA for the CDR3 is TGTGCCAGCAGCTTGAGTACCTTGACTGAAGCTTTCTTT. Full variable domain (rest looked up from reference TRBV5-4 and TRBJ1-1): ETGVTQSPTHLIKTRGQQVTLRCSSQSGHNTVSWYQQALGQGPQFIFQYYREEENGRGNFPPRFSGLQFPNYSSELNVNALELDDSALYLCASSLSTLTEAFFGQGTRLTVV.